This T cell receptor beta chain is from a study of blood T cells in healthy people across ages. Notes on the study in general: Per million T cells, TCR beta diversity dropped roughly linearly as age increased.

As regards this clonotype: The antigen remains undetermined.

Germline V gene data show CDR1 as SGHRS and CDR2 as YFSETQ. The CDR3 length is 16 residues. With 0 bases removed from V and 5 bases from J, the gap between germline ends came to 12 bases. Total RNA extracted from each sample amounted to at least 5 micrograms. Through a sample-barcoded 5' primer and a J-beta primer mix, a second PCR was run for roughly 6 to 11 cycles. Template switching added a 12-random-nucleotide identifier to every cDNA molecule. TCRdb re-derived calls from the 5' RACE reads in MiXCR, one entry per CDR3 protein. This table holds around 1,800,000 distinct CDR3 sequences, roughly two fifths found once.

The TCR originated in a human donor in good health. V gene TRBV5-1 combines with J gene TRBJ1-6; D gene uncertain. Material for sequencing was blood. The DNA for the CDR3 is TGCGCCAGCAGCTTGGACCGGGCGTGGGATAATTCACCCCTCCACTTT. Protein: CASSLDRAWDNSPLHF.